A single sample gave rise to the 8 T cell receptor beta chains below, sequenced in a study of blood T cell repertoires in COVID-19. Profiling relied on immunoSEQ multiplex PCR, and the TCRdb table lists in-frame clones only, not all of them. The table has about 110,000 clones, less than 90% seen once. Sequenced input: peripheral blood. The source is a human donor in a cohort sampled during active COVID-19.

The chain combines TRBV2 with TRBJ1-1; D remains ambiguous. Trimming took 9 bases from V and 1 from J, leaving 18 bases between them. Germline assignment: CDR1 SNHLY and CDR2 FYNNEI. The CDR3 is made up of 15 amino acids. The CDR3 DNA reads TGTGCCAGAATTAGGACTTCACCGGGGAACACTGAAGCTTTCTTT. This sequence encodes CARIRTSPGNTEAFF.

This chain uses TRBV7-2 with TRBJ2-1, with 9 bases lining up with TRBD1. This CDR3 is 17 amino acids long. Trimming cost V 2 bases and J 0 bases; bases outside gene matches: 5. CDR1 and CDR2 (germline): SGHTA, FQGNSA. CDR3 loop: CASSLSGQGFSYNEQFF. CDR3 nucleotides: TGTGCCAGCAGCTTATCGGGACAGGGTTTCTCCTACAATGAGCAGTTCTTC.

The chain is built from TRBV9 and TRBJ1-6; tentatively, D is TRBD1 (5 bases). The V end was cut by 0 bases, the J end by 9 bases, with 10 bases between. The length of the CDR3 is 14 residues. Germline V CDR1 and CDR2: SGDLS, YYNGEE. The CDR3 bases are TGTGCCAGCAGCGTAGAGGGCAGGGTTTCACCCCTCCACTTT. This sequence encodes CASSVEGRVSPLHF.

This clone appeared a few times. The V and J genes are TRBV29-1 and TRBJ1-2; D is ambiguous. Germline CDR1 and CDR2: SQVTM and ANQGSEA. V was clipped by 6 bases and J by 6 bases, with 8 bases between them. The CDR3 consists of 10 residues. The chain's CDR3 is CSVDGDGYTF. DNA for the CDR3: TGCAGCGTCGACGGGGATGGCTACACCTTC.

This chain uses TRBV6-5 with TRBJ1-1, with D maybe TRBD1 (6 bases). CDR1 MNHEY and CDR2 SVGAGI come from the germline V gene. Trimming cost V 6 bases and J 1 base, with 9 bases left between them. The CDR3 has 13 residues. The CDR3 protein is CASSLGQNTEAFF. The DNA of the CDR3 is TGTGCCAGCAGCCTGGGACAGAACACTGAAGCTTTCTTT.

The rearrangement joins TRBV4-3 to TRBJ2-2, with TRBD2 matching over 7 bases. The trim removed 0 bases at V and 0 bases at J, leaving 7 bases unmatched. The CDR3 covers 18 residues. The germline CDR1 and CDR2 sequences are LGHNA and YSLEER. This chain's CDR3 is CASSQDSGGGTNTGELFF. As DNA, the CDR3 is TGCGCCAGCAGCCAAGATTCGGGGGGAGGCACGAACACCGGGGAGCTGTTTTTT.

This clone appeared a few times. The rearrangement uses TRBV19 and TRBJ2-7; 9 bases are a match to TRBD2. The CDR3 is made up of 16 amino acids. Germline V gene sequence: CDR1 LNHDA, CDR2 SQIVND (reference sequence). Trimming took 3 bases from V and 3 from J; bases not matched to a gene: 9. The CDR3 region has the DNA TGTGCCAGTAGTATCGGGGCTAGCGGGACTGGCTACGAGCAGTACTTC. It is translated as CASSIGASGTGYEQYF.

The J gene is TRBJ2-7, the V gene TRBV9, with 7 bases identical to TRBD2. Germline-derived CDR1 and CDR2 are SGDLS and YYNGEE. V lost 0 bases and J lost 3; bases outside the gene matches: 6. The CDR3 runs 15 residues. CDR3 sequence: CASSVEAQRGYEQYF. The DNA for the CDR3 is TGTGCCAGCAGCGTAGAGGCTCAGCGGGGCTACGAGCAGTACTTC.